The 9 T cell receptor beta chains in this list originate from one sample, sequenced in a study of blood T cell repertoires in COVID-19. The table came from immunoSEQ multiplex PCR; TCRdb's copy has only in-frame clones and leaves some out. The sample records more than 300,000 clones, around nine tenths being singletons. The specimen sequenced was PBMCs or T cells enriched from blood (not recorded which). Receptors were obtained from a young woman who had recovered from COVID-19.

This chain uses TRBV5-5 with TRBJ1-1, with a tentative D call TRBD1 (6 bases). Trimming left V 0 bases short and J 4 bases short, with 16 bases between. The CDR3 has 16 residues. Germline CDR1 is SGHKS and CDR2 is YYEKEE (reference sequence). The CDR3 is CASSLEFWGHRTEAFF. In DNA, the CDR3 is TGTGCCAGCAGCTTGGAATTTTGGGGGCATCGCACTGAAGCTTTCTTT.

J is TRBJ2-3 and V is TRBV3-1 (or the pseudogene TRBV3-2), with 11 bases identical to TRBD2. This CDR3 has 14 residues. V shed 6 bases and J 2 bases; nucleotides not matched to a gene: 1. Germline V gives CDR1 LGHDT, CDR2 YNNKEL (reference sequence). For the CDR3, the DNA is TGTGCCAGCAGGGGACTAGCGGACACAGATACGCAGTATTTT. Its translation: CASRGLADTDTQYF.

The chain has TRBV6-2 or TRBV6-3 and TRBJ1-5; TRBD1 matches at 7 bases. This CDR3 has 15 residues. The germline V gene has CDR1 MNHEY and CDR2 SVGEGT. Unmatched junction bases numbered 4, after V lost 0 bases and J lost 5 bases. This chain's CDR3 is CASSYSRDSHQPQHF. CDR3 in DNA: TGTGCCAGCAGTTACTCCCGGGACAGCCATCAGCCCCAGCATTTT.

This rearrangement joins TRBV11-2 to TRBJ1-2; the D gene is possibly TRBD1 (5 bases). Germline loops: CDR1 SGHAT, CDR2 FQNNGV. V was pared by 5 bases and J by 4 bases, with 8 bases between. The CDR3 covers 12 residues. The CDR3: CASSDSSYGYTF. DNA of the CDR3: TGTGCCAGCAGCGACAGCAGCTATGGCTACACCTTC.

J is TRBJ1-6 and V is TRBV5-1, with 9 bases fitting TRBD1. The CDR3 consists of 15 residues. Trimming removed 2 bases from V and 5 bases from J; junction bases left unmatched: 2. The germline CDR1 and CDR2 sequences are SGHRS and YFSETQ. The CDR3 nucleotides read TGCGCCAGCAGCTTCGGACAGGGGCATAATTCACCCCTCCACTTT. It specifies CASSFGQGHNSPLHF.

The J gene is TRBJ1-2, the V gene TRBV11-2, with 7 bases identical to TRBD1. V shed 0 bases and J 0 bases; nucleotides not matched to a gene: 4. The CDR3 has 16 amino acids. CDR1 SGHAT and CDR2 FQNNGV come from the germline V gene. In nucleotides, the CDR3 is TGTGCCAGCAGCTTAGAGGCAGGGGGAGCTAACTATGGCTACACCTTC. The encoded protein is CASSLEAGGANYGYTF. Full variable domain (missing parts from reference TRBV11-2 and TRBJ1-2): EAGVAQSPRYKIIEKRQSVAFWCNPISGHATLYWYQQILGQGPKLLIQFQNNGVVDDSQLPKDRFSAERLKGVDSTLKIQPAKLEDSAVYLCASSLEAGGANYGYTFGSGTRLTVV.

This chain links TRBV24-1 with TRBJ2-5; TRBD2 matches at 9 bases. The CDR3 extends over 13 amino acids. Germline V CDR1 and CDR2: KGHDR, SFDVKD. The J segment lost 2 bases and the V segment lost 9 bases, leaving 3 bases of the junction unmatched. For the CDR3, the DNA is TGTGCCACCCTCAGCGGGGGGCAAGAGACCCAGTACTTC. Residues: CATLSGGQETQYF.

Notes on this clone: One end of the junction varies from germline; a read error may be responsible. The chain joins TRBV7-7 to TRBJ2-5; D may be TRBD1 or TRBD2 (6 bases each). Germline CDR1 reads SSHAT; CDR2 reads FNYEAQ (reference sequence). The CDR3 is 15 amino acids. In DNA, the CDR3 is TGTGCTAGCAGCTTAGGAGGGGACACCCAAGAGACCCAGTACTTC. It is translated as CASSLGGDTQETQYF.

This chain links TRBV27 with TRBJ1-3; unclear D gene. V was trimmed by 9 bases and J by 0 bases, leaving 12 bases between them. Germline V gives CDR1 MNHEY, CDR2 SMNVEV (reference sequence). The CDR3 is made up of 14 amino acids. This CDR3 reads CASARKLSGNTIYF. For the CDR3, the DNA is TGTGCCAGTGCCAGGAAGCTCTCTGGAAACACCATATATTTT.